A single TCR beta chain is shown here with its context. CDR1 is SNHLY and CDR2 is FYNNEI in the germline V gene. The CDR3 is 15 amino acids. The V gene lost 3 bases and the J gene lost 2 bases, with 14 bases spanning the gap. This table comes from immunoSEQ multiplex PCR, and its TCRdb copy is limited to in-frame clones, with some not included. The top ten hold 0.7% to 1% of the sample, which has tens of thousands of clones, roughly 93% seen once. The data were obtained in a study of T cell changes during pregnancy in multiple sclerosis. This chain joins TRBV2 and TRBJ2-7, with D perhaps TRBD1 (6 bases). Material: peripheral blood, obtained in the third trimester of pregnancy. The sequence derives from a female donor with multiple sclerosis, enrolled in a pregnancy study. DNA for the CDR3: TGTGCCAGCAGTGACCAGGACAGCTTTCCCTACGAGCAGTACTTC. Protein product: CASSDQDSFPYEQYF.